This T cell receptor (beta chain) emerged from a study of cytomegalovirus exposure and HLA in healthy donors. Amplification used 60 Vbeta primers and 13 Jbeta primers. The data were produced by immunoSEQ multiplex PCR, yet TCRdb's version contains in-frame clones alone and is incomplete. Of approximately 190,000 clones listed, 82% are singletons. The J segment lost 8 bases and the V segment lost 7 bases, leaving 14 bases of the junction unmatched. From germline, CDR1 is MDHEN and CDR2 SYDVKM. The CDR3 is 15 residues long. The origin of this receptor is a woman between 18 and 29 years old in good health and CMV-seronegative. V gene TRBV28 combines with J gene TRBJ1-2, with 9 positions matching TRBD1. Sequenced material: PBMCs. In nucleotides, the CDR3 is TGTGCCAGCACCCCCCAGGGACAGGGCTCTGGGGGCTACACCTTC. This codes for CASTPQGQGSGGYTF.